This entry lists 27 T cell receptor beta chains sequenced from one sample in a study of T cells in Graves' hyperthyroidism and ophthalmopathy. Authors of the study amplified TCR beta CDR3 regions from RNA transcripts. During a first-round RT-PCR of the TCR CDR3, the HTBI primer set was used. Each CDR3 protein gets one entry after TCRdb re-called the multiplex PCR reads with MiXCR. The sample yields about 480,000 distinct CDR3 sequences, 24% seen once. Sequencing used blood. These receptors all come from a woman under 40 with Graves' ophthalmopathy.

This clonotype appeared many times. The V gene is TRBV5-6, the J gene TRBJ1-1, with a weak D call TRBD1 (5 bases). There are 13 residues in the CDR3. The germline CDR1 and CDR2 sequences are SGHDT and YYEEEE. Trimming shortened V by 0 bases and J by 7 bases, and 10 bases separated the two germline ends. CDR3: CASSLGGDSEAFF. In DNA form, the CDR3 reads TGTGCCAGCAGCTTGGGGGGGGATAGTGAAGCTTTCTTT.

In the case of this clonotype: An end of the junction does not agree with germline; a read error may underlie this. This chain connects TRBV7-9 to TRBJ2-5, with 8 positions matching TRBD1. The germline V gene encodes CDR1 SEHNR and CDR2 FQNEAQ (reference sequence). The CDR3 spans 16 residues. The CDR3, as DNA: TGTGCCAGCAGCCCACAAGCAGGGGGCGTGGGGGAGACCGAGTACTTC. It encodes CASSPQAGGVGETEYF.

CDR3 nucleotide sequence: TGTGCCAGCAGTGAAGCTAGTTCAGATCAGCCCCAGCATTTT. Its protein product is CASSEASSDQPQHF. This chain connects TRBV2 to TRBJ1-5; D is undetermined. The CDR3 length is 14 residues. V lost 0 bases and J lost 5, with 8 bases in between. CDR1 is SNHLY and CDR2 is FYNNEI in the germline V gene.

V gene TRBV5-1 combines with J gene TRBJ2-4, with TRBD1 identical over 9 bases. After removal of 3 bases from V and 1 base from J, the junction contained 2 bases not matched to a gene. The length of the CDR3 is 15 residues. CDR1 SGHRS and CDR2 YFSETQ come from the germline V gene. CDR3 in DNA: TGCGCCAGCAGCTCAGGGACAGGGGCCAAAAACATTCAGTACTTC. This sequence encodes CASSSGTGAKNIQYF.

This chain joins TRBV6-2 or TRBV6-3 and TRBJ2-2, with 8 positions matching TRBD2. The V and J ends lost 6 bases and 0 bases, in that order; junction bases with no gene match: 3. The V gene's germline CDR1 is MNHEY and CDR2 SVGEGT. The length of the CDR3 is 15 residues. CDR3 in DNA: TGTGCCAGCAGGGGACTAGGGTCGAACACCGGGGAGCTGTTTTTT. Amino acid sequence: CASRGLGSNTGELFF.

This clonotype was seen at least ten times. The J gene is TRBJ1-1, the V gene TRBV10-3; no clear D gene. The CDR3 spans 13 residues. Germline-derived CDR1 and CDR2 are ENHRY and SYGVKD. Trimming left V 7 bases short and J 4 bases short, with 13 bases between. In nucleotides, the CDR3 is TGTGCCATCACCGCCTTGGGGTCCACTGAAGCTTTCTTT. This codes for CAITALGSTEAFF.

This clonotype was seen repeatedly, ten times or more. V and J are TRBV12-3 or TRBV12-4 and TRBJ1-2; D not certain. This CDR3 contains 12 residues. Trimming shortened V by 7 bases and J by 5 bases, and 11 bases separated the two germline ends. CDR3 protein: CASTETDYGYTF. The CDR3 bases are TGTGCCAGCACAGAGACGGATTATGGCTACACCTTC.

This clonotype was seen many times. The gene calls are TRBV6-1 and TRBJ1-3; D gene uncertain. Germline loops: CDR1 MNHNS, CDR2 SASEGT. Deletions cut 3 bases from V and 4 bases from J, with 10 bases between. This CDR3 has 14 residues. CDR3 loop: CASSESAAGNTIYF. The DNA of the CDR3 is TGTGCCAGCAGTGAGTCGGCGGCAGGAAACACCATATATTTT.

This chain uses TRBV7-2 with TRBJ2-7; possibly TRBD1 for D (6 bases). The germline V gene has CDR1 SGHTA and CDR2 FQGNSA. CDR3 size: 13 residues. Trimming took off 5 bases at V and 6 bases at J, with 14 bases between the two ends. CDR3 in amino acids: CASSRDIQVEQYF. CDR3 in DNA: TGTGCCAGCAGCCGGGACATCCAAGTCGAGCAGTACTTC.

A remark on this clonotype: A junction end diverges from the germline sequence, so it may reflect a read error. The V and J genes are TRBV6-2 or TRBV6-3 and TRBJ1-2; 8 nucleotides match TRBD1. The CDR3 totals 14 residues. Germline loops: CDR1 MNHEY, CDR2 SVGEGT. DNA of the CDR3: TGTTCCAGCAGTTACCGGACAGGGAGCTATGGCTACACCTTC. Its translation is CSSSYRTGSYGYTF.

The J gene is TRBJ1-2, the V gene TRBV7-9; 7 nucleotides match TRBD1. Germline values: CDR1 SEHNR, CDR2 FQNEAQ (reference sequence). Germline trimming cut 3 bases from V and 8 bases from J; bases unmatched to any gene: 9. There are 14 residues in the CDR3. CDR3 in DNA: TGTGCCAGCAGCTTCTCACGACAGGGCGGAGGCTACACCTTC. Translated, it gives CASSFSRQGGGYTF.

This clonotype has a count of ten or more. The chain combines TRBV20-1 with TRBJ2-7; tentative D call: TRBD1 (7 bases). CDR1 is DFQATT, CDR2 SNEGSKA, per germline (reference sequence). V was cut by 0 bases and J by 5 bases, with 17 bases left in between. The CDR3 has 15 residues. The CDR3 protein is CSARDRGLALNEQYF. The DNA of the CDR3 is TGCAGTGCTAGAGATAGGGGGCTAGCGCTAAACGAGCAGTACTTC.

The chain is built from TRBV7-2 and TRBJ1-6; D may be TRBD1 (5 bases). With 1 base removed from V and 15 bases from J, the gap between germline ends came to 10 bases. This CDR3 is built from 12 residues. Germline assignment: CDR1 SGHTA and CDR2 FQGNSA. This CDR3 is CASSLDVTDLHF. In nucleotides, the CDR3 is TGTGCCAGCAGCTTAGATGTGACAGACCTCCACTTT.

This clonotype was seen repeatedly, ten times or more. The chain couples TRBV11-2 to TRBJ1-1, with D uncertain. Germline V CDR1 and CDR2: SGHAT, FQNNGV. V lost 1 base, J lost 7 bases, and 16 bases lay in between. The CDR3 contains 15 residues. The CDR3: CASSLGGAGRVEAFF. CDR3 nucleotide sequence: TGTGCCAGCAGCTTAGGAGGCGCAGGCCGAGTTGAAGCTTTCTTT.

The rearrangement links TRBV27 to TRBJ1-2; D unresolved. Germline V gene lookup returns CDR1 MNHEY and CDR2 SMNVEV (reference sequence). The CDR3 is made up of 13 amino acids. V was clipped by 6 bases and J by 0 bases, with 8 bases between them. The CDR3 here is CASRTEANYGYTF. In DNA form, the CDR3 reads TGTGCCAGCAGGACGGAAGCTAACTATGGCTACACCTTC.

This chain connects TRBV28 to TRBJ1-5; D perhaps matches TRBD1 (6 bases). The CDR3 totals 14 residues. Germline CDR1 reads MDHEN; CDR2 reads SYDVKM. Trimming removed 8 bases from V and 6 bases from J, with 17 bases in between. CDR3 nucleotides: TGTGCCAGCGGGGCGGCAGGGGTAGGTCAGCCCCAGCATTTT. Translation: CASGAAGVGQPQHF.

V usage is TRBV4-1 and J usage is TRBJ2-7; D not certain. This CDR3 has 15 amino acids. Germline values: CDR1 MGHRA, CDR2 YSYEKL. V lost 0 bases and J lost 1, with 10 bases in between. The CDR3 coding sequence is TGCGCCAGCAGCCAAGATTTTGGGGATTCCTACGAGCAGTACTTC. It encodes CASSQDFGDSYEQYF.

This clonotype was detected a few times. A single base separates this from a much larger clone, so it may be a read error. The J gene is TRBJ1-1, the V gene TRBV6-1; the match to TRBD1 covers 9 bases. The germline V gene encodes CDR1 MNHNS and CDR2 SASEGT. The CDR3 consists of 14 residues. J was trimmed by 5 bases and V by 5 bases; bases with no gene match: 6. In DNA form, the CDR3 reads TGTGCCAGCAGTACCGGGACAGGGATGACTGAAGCTTTCTTT. Amino acid sequence: CASSTGTGMTEAFF.

In its sample, this clonotype was seen many times. This CDR3 reads CASSSGVGNTIYF. In DNA form, the CDR3 reads TGTGCCAGCAGTTCAGGGGTCGGAAACACCATATATTTT. J is TRBJ1-3 and V is TRBV6-6, with D possibly TRBD1 on 6 matching bases. The ends were cut back, 4 bases at V and 4 bases at J, with 8 bases in the middle. Per germline, CDR1 MNHNY and CDR2 SVGAGI (reference sequence). The CDR3 runs 13 residues.

The sample holds many counts of this clonotype. Here the CDR3 reads CASSLGYNYGYTF. The CDR3 DNA reads TGTGCCAGCAGCTTGGGGTATAACTATGGCTACACCTTC. The genes are TRBV7-2 and TRBJ1-2; unclear D gene. The ends were cut back, 3 bases at V and 1 base at J, with 6 bases in the middle. This CDR3 is built from 13 residues. Germline CDR1 and CDR2: SGHTA and FQGNSA.

At least ten counts were recorded for this clonotype. Compared with germline, one end of the junction differs, possibly owing to a read error. This chain links TRBV28 with TRBJ2-7, with D tentatively TRBD1 (6 bases). Germline CDR1 is MDHEN and CDR2 is SYDVKM. CDR3 length: 12 amino acids. The CDR3 region has the DNA TGCGCCAGCAGTGTAGGGGGTTACGAGCAGTACTTC. Translating it yields CASSVGGYEQYF. Using reference TRBV28 and TRBJ2-7 for the parts outside the CDR3, the full variable domain is DVKVTQSSRYLVKRTGEKVFLECVQDMDHENMFWYRQDPGLGLRLIYFSYDVKMKEKGDIPEGYSVSREKKERFSLILESASTNQTSMYLCASSVGGYEQYFGPGTRLTVT.

This clonotype appeared a few times. The chain carries TRBV12-3 or TRBV12-4 and TRBJ2-7, with D tentatively TRBD1 or TRBD2 (6 bases each). This CDR3 spans 15 amino acids. V was cut by 7 bases and J by 4 bases, with 20 bases left in between. The chain's CDR3 is CASTPGVGGAYEQYF. The CDR3 DNA is TGTGCCAGCACCCCCGGGGTCGGGGGCGCATACGAGCAGTACTTC.

In its sample, this clonotype was seen many times. The chain is built from TRBV20-1 and TRBJ1-2; 10 nucleotides align to TRBD1. Germline CDR1 is DFQATT and CDR2 is SNEGSKA (reference sequence). V was pared by 5 bases and J by 4 bases, with 10 bases of the junction left unmatched. This CDR3 region has 15 residues. CDR3 loop: CSARMGQGFFYGYTF. CDR3 DNA: TGCAGTGCTCGAATGGGACAGGGGTTTTTCTATGGCTACACCTTC.

V gene TRBV28 combines with J gene TRBJ1-5; D gene uncertain. The length of the CDR3 is 15 residues. Germline loops: CDR1 MDHEN, CDR2 SYDVKM. V lost 5 bases, J lost 4 bases, and 15 bases lay in between. In DNA, the CDR3 is TGTGCCAGCAGTCACTACATCATACTAAATCAGCCCCAGCATTTT. It codes for CASSHYIILNQPQHF.

The chain links TRBV10-3 to TRBJ1-1, with 7 bases aligning to TRBD1. Unmatched junction bases numbered 3, after V lost 4 bases and J lost 4 bases. There are 13 residues in the CDR3. Germline V lookup: CDR1 ENHRY, CDR2 SYGVKD. The CDR3 reads CAISVQGVTEAFF. The CDR3 nucleotides read TGTGCCATCAGTGTCCAGGGGGTCACTGAAGCTTTCTTT.

This clonotype has at least ten counts. The chain is built from TRBV28 and TRBJ2-5; 8 nucleotides agree with TRBD1. The CDR3 extends over 13 amino acids. The germline V gene encodes CDR1 MDHEN and CDR2 SYDVKM. J was trimmed by 3 bases and V by 6 bases; bases with no gene match: 3. CDR3 nucleotide sequence: TGTGCCAGCAGAAACAGGGGGGAAGAGACCCAGTACTTC. Translated, it gives CASRNRGEETQYF.

The table lists this clonotype with a few counts. V is TRBV4-3 and J is TRBJ2-7; no definite D call. The germline gives CDR1 LGHNA, CDR2 YSLEER. V was trimmed by 0 bases and J by 1 base, leaving 7 bases between them. This CDR3 is built from 14 residues. The CDR3 sequence is CASSQDYSSYEQYF. CDR3 in DNA: TGCGCCAGCAGCCAAGACTACAGTTCCTACGAGCAGTACTTC.